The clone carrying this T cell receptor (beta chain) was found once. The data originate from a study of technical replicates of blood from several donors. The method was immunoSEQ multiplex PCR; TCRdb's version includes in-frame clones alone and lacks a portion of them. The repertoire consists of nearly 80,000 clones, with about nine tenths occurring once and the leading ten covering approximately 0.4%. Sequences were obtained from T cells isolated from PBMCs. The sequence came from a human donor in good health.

CDR3 DNA sequence: TGTGCCAGCAGTTACGAGGACAGTCCTAATGAAAAACTGTTTTTT. Its translation is CASSYEDSPNEKLFF. J is TRBJ1-4 and V is TRBV6-5, with D maybe TRBD1 (6 bases). The CDR3 is 15 residues long. V was pared by 2 bases and J by 3 bases, with 10 bases between. From germline, CDR1 is MNHEY and CDR2 SVGAGI.